A single T cell receptor (beta chain) is shown here with its context. Clones were sequenced by immunoSEQ multiplex PCR, and TCRdb holds only the in-frame ones, with some missing. In the table there are 120,000 or so clones, around 76% of which are singletons. These data are taken from a study of blood T cell repertoires in COVID-19. This CDR3 contains 14 residues. After removal of 6 bases from V and 5 bases from J, the junction contained 8 bases not matched to a gene. Germline CDR1 is SGHRS and CDR2 is YFSETQ. Sample: peripheral blood. This sequence was found in a man aged 60 to 69 with acute or convalescent COVID-19. The genes are TRBV5-1 and TRBJ2-3; 8 bases are a match to TRBD2. CDR3 residues: CASNSGGPGDTQYF. CDR3 bases: TGCGCCAGCAACTCGGGGGGGCCGGGAGATACGCAGTATTTT.